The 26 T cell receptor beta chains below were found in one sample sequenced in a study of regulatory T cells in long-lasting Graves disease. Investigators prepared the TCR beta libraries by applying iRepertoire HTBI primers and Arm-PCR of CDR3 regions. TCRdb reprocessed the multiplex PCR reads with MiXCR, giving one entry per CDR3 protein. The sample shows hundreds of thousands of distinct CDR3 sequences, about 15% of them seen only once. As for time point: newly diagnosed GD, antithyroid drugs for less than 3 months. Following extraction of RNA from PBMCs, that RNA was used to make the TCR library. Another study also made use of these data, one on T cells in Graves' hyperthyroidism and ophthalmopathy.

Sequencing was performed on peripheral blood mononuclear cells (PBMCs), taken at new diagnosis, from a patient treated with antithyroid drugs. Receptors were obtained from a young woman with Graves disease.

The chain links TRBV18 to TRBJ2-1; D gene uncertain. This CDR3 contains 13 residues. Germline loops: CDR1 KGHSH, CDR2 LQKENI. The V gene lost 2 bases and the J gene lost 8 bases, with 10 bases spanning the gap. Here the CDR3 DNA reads TGTGCCAGCTCACCAGGGCTCTCTGATGAGCAGTTCTTC. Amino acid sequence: CASSPGLSDEQFF. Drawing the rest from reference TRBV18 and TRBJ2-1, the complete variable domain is NAGVMQNPRHLVRRRGQEARLRCSPMKGHSHVYWYRQLPEEGLKFMVYLQKENIIDESGMPKERFSAEFPKEGPSILRIQQVVRGDSAAYFCASSPGLSDEQFFGPGTRLTVL.

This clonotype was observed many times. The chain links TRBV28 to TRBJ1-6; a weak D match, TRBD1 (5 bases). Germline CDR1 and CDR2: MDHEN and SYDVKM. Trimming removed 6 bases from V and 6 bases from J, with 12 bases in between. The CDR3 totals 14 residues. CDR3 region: CASRPGTRNSPLHF. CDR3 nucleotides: TGTGCCAGCAGACCCGGGACTCGTAATTCACCCCTCCACTTT.

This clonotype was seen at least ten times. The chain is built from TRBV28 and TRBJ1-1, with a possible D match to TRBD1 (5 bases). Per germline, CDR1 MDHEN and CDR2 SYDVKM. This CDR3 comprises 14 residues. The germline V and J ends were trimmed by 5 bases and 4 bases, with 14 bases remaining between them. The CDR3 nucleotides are TGTGCCAGCAGTCCATGGGGGAGGGGCACTGAAGCTTTCTTT. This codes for CASSPWGRGTEAFF. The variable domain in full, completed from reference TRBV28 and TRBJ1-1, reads DVKVTQSSRYLVKRTGEKVFLECVQDMDHENMFWYRQDPGLGLRLIYFSYDVKMKEKGDIPEGYSVSREKKERFSLILESASTNQTSMYLCASSPWGRGTEAFFGQGTRLTVV.

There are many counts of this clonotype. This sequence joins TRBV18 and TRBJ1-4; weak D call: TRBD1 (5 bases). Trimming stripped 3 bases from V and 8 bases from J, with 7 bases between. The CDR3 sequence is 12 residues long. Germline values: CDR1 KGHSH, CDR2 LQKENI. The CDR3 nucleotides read TGTGCCAGCTCACCTAAGGGGGAAAAACTGTTTTTT. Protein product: CASSPKGEKLFF.

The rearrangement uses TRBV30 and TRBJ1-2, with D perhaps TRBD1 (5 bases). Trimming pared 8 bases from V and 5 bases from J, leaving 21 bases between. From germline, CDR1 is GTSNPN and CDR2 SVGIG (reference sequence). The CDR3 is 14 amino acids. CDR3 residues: CARTGPAGGYGYTF. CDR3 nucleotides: TGTGCCCGAACGGGACCAGCGGGGGGATATGGCTACACCTTC.

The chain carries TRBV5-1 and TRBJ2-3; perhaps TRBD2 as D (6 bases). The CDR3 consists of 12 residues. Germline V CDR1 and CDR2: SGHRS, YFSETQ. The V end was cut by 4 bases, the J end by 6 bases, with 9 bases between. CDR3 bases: TGCGCCAGCAGCATAAGCGGGGATACGCAGTATTTT. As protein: CASSISGDTQYF.

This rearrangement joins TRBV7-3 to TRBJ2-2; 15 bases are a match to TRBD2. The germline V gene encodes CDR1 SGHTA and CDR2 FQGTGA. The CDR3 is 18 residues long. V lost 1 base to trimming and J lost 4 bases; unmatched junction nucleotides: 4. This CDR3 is CASSLRGLAGGSTGELFF. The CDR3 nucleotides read TGTGCCAGCAGCTTAAGGGGACTAGCGGGAGGATCCACCGGGGAGCTGTTTTTT.

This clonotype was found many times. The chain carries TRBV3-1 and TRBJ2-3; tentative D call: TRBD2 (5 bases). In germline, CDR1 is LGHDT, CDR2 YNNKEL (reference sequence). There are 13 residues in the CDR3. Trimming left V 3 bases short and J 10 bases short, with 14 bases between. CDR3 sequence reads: CASSHTLESAQYF. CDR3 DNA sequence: TGTGCCAGCAGCCACACACTAGAATCGGCGCAGTATTTT.

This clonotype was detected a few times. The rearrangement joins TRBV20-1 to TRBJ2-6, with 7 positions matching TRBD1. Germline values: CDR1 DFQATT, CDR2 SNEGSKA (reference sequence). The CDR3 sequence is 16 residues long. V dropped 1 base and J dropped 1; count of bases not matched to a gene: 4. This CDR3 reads CSARAWDRSGANVLTF. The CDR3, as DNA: TGCAGTGCTAGAGCCTGGGACAGATCTGGGGCCAACGTCCTGACTTTC.

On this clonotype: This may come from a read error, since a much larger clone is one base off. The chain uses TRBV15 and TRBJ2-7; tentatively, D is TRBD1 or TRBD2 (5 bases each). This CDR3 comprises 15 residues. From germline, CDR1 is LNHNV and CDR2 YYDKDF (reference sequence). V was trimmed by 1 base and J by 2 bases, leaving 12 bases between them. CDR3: CATSRGPGPTYEQYF. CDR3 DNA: TGTGCCACCAGCAGAGGTCCGGGACCCACCTACGAGCAGTACTTC. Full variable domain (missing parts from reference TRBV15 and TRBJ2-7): DAMVIQNPRYQVTQFGKPVTLSCSQTLNHNVMYWYQQKSSQAPKLLFHYYDKDFNNEADTPDNFQSRRPNTSFCFLDIRSPGLGDTAMYLCATSRGPGPTYEQYFGPGTRLTVT.

The CDR3 sequence: CASSQDPSGGTYEQYF. The CDR3 DNA is TGCGCCAGCAGCCAAGATCCTAGCGGAGGGACCTACGAGCAGTACTTC. V gene TRBV4-1 combines with J gene TRBJ2-7; 7 bases fit TRBD2. Germline values: CDR1 MGHRA, CDR2 YSYEKL. V dropped 0 bases and J dropped 2; count of bases not matched to a gene: 7. The CDR3 length is 16 residues.

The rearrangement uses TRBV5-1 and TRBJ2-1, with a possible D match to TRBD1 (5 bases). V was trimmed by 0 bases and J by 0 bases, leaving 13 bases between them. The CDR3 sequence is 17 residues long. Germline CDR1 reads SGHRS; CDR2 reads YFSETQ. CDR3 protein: CASSLVRQSSSYNEQFF. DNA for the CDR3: TGCGCCAGCAGCTTGGTAAGACAGAGCAGCTCCTACAATGAGCAGTTCTTC. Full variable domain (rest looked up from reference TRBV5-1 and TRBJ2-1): KAGVTQTPRYLIKTRGQQVTLSCSPISGHRSVSWYQQTPGQGLQFLFEYFSETQRNKGNFPGRFSGRQFSNSRSEMNVSTLELGDSALYLCASSLVRQSSSYNEQFFGPGTRLTVL.

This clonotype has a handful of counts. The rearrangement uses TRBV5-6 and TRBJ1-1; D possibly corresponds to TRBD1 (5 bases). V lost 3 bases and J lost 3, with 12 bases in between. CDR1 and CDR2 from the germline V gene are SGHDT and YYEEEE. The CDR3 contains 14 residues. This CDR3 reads CASSSEGPYTEAFF. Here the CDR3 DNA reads TGTGCCAGCAGCTCGGAGGGACCCTACACTGAAGCTTTCTTT.

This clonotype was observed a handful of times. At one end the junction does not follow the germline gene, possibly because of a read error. CDR3 protein: CASSRQTLIQHDNSPLHF. The CDR3 DNA sequence: TGCGCCAGCAGCCGACAGACGTTGATCCAGCACGATAATTCACCCCTCCACTTT. The V gene is TRBV11-2, the J gene TRBJ1-6; D possibly corresponds to TRBD1 (5 bases). CDR1 and CDR2 from the germline V gene are SGHAT and FQNNGV. The CDR3 covers 18 residues.

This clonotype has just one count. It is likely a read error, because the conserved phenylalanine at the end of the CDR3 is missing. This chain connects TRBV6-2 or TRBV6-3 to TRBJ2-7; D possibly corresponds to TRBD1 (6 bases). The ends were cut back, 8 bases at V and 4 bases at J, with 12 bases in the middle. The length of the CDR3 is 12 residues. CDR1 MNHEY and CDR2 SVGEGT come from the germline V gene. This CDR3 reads CASYRQGYEQYS. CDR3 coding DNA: TGTGCCAGCTACAGGCAGGGGTACGAGCAGTACTCC.

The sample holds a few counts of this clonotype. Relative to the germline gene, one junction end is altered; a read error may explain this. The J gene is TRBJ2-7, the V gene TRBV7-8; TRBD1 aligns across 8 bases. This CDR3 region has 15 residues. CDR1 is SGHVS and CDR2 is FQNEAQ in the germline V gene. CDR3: CASSLARTGRRPPHF. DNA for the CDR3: TGTGCCAGCAGCTTAGCGAGGACAGGGCGTCGCCCCCCCCACTTC.

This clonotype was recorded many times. The CDR3 sequence is CASSFSWGDQPQHF. The CDR3 DNA follows: TGTGCCAGCAGTTTCTCCTGGGGAGATCAGCCCCAGCATTTT. The J gene is TRBJ1-5, the V gene TRBV28, with D unclear. There are 14 residues in the CDR3. The germline V and J ends were trimmed by 3 bases and 5 bases, with 11 bases remaining between them. In germline, CDR1 is MDHEN, CDR2 SYDVKM. The variable domain in full, completed from reference TRBV28 and TRBJ1-5, reads DVKVTQSSRYLVKRTGEKVFLECVQDMDHENMFWYRQDPGLGLRLIYFSYDVKMKEKGDIPEGYSVSREKKERFSLILESASTNQTSMYLCASSFSWGDQPQHFGDGTRLSIL.

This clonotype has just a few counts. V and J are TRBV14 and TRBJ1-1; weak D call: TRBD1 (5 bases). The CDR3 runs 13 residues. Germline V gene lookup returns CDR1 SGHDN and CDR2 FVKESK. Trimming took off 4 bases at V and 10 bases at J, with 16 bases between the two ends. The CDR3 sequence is CASSLMNGAGAFF. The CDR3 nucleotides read TGTGCCAGCAGCCTAATGAATGGGGCAGGAGCTTTCTTT.

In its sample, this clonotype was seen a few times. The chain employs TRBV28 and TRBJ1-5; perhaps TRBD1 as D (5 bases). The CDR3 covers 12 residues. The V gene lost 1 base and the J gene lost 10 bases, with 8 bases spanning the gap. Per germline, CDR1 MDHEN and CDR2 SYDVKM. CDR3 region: CASSLSQGPQHF. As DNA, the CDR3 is TGTGCCAGCAGTTTATCGCAGGGTCCCCAGCATTTT.

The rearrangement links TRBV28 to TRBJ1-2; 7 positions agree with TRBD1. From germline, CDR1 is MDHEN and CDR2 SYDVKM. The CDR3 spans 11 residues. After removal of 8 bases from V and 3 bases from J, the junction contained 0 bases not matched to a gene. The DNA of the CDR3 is TGTGCCAGCGGGACAGACTATGGCTACACCTTC. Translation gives CASGTDYGYTF.

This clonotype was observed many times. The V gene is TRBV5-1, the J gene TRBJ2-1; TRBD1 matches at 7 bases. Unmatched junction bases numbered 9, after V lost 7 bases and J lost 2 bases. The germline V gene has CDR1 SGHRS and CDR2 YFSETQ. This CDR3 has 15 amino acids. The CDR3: CASGTVTGPYNEQFF. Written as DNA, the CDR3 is TGCGCCAGCGGAACCGTGACAGGGCCCTACAATGAGCAGTTCTTC.

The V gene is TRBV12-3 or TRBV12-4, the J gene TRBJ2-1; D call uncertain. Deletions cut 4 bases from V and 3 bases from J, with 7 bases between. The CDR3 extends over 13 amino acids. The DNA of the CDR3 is TGTGCCAGCAGTTATTTCCACTACAATGAGCAGTTCTTC. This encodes CASSYFHYNEQFF.

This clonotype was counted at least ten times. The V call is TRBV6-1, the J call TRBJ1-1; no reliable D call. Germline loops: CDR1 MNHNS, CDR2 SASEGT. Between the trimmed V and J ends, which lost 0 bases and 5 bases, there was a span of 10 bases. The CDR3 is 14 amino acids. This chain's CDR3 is CASSEAVVLTEAFF. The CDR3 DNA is TGTGCCAGCAGTGAAGCAGTCGTCCTAACTGAAGCTTTCTTT.

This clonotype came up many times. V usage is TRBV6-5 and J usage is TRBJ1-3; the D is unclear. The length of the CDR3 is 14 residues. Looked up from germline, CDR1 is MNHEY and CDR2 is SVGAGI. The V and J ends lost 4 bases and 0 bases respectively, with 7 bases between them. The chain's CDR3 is CASSSTFSGNTIYF. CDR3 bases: TGTGCCAGCAGTTCTACTTTCTCTGGAAACACCATATATTTT.

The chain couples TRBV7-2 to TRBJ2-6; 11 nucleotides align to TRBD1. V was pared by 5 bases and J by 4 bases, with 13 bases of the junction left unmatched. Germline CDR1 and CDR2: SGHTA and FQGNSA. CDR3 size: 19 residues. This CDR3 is CASSRRTGGLVTGANVLTF. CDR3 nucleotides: TGTGCCAGCAGCCGGAGGACAGGGGGCTTGGTAACGGGGGCCAACGTCCTGACTTTC.

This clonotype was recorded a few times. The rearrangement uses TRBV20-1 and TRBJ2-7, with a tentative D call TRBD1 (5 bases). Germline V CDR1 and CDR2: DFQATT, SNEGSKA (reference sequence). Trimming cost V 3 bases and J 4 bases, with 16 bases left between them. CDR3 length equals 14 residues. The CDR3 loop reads CSASEQGSLYEQYF. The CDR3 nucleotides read TGCAGTGCTAGCGAGCAGGGTTCCCTTTACGAGCAGTACTTC.